The rows below give T cell receptor beta chains drawn from one sample of a study of CD8+ T cells in alopecia areata. The protocol was immunoSEQ multiplex PCR, while the TCRdb copy is restricted to in-frame clones and leaves out a portion. The sample lists roughly 280,000 clones, roughly 60% occurring once. The sequencing here drew on CD4+ T cells sorted from blood, taken around week 54, from a patient treated with tofacitinib. These receptors were obtained from a human donor with alopecia areata. The CDR3 runs from the conserved cysteine through the conserved F or W. The D gene is left open where the match is weak. The size field is filled for only some rows; it gives once, few, many or a size class.

j_call v_call clone_size d_call cdr3_nt cdr3_aa
TRBJ1-1 TRBV30 few - TGTGCCTGGAGTCCTCCAGGGAGTACTGAAGCTTTCTTT CAWSPPGSTEAFF
TRBJ2-3 TRBV5-1 - - TGCGCCAGCAGCTTGGCCTCGGGGGCAGCAGATACGCAGTATTTT CASSLASGAADTQYF
TRBJ1-2 TRBV18 - - TGTGCCAGCTCACCGTCAGGGTTTCAAGGCTACACCTTC CASSPSGFQGYTF
TRBJ2-2 TRBV5-1 - - TGCGCCAGCAGCTCCCGCCGGGGCGACGGGGAGCTGTTTTTT CASSSRRGDGELFF
TRBJ1-5 TRBV4-2 - - TGTGCCAGCAGCCATGTTCAGGGGAGCAATCAGCCCCAGCATTTT CASSHVQGSNQPQHF
TRBJ2-1 TRBV7-3 - - TGTGCCAGCAGCTTAGCCCAATACAATGAGCAGTTCTTC CASSLAQYNEQFF
TRBJ1-2 TRBV25-1 - - TGTGCCAGCAGTGAATCCCTTGCCTTAATAGGGGGCTACACCTTC CASSESLALIGGYTF
TRBJ2-2 TRBV5-6 - - TGTGCCAGCAGCTTGGCCAAGCAAGGCCGGTGGCTGTTTTTT CASSLAKQGRWLFF
TRBJ1-1 TRBV9 few - TGTGCCAGCAGCGTAGTGATGGGCACTGAAGCTTTCTTT CASSVVMGTEAFF
TRBJ2-5 TRBV29-1 - TRBD1 TGCAGCGCTAGACAGGGGCAAGAGACCCAGTACTTC CSARQGQETQYF
TRBJ1-5 TRBV7-2 - - TGTGCCAGCAGCTTAAACGGCTATCAGCCCCAGCATTTT CASSLNGYQPQHF
TRBJ1-5 TRBV4-2 once - TGTGCCAGCAGCCAAGAAGTTAAGGGAGGGATTGGTCAGCCCCAGCATTTT CASSQEVKGGIGQPQHF
TRBJ1-1 TRBV5-1 - TRBD1 TGCGCCAGCAGCGGCGGCACGACAGGGGGCGATTGTTTCTTT CASSGGTTGGDCFF
TRBJ2-7 TRBV25-1 - - TGTGCCAGCAGACCCAACGAACGAAGCCGGGGAACCTACGAGCAGTACTTC CASRPNERSRGTYEQYF
TRBJ1-1 TRBV5-6 few TRBD1 TGTGCCAGCAGCGGAAGGACAGGGTTTGGCACTGAAGCTTTCTTT CASSGRTGFGTEAFF
TRBJ1-2 TRBV4-3 - TRBD1 TGCGCCAGCAGCCAAGATCTTGGGGGACAGCTCTATGGCTACACCTTC CASSQDLGGQLYGYTF
TRBJ2-7 TRBV30 - - TGTGCCTGGAGTGTTGTGGACCGGAGCTACGAGCAGTACTTC CAWSVVDRSYEQYF
TRBJ1-1 TRBV29-1 few - TGCAGCGTTGAACGCGGGAACATGAACACTGAAGCTTTCTTT CSVERGNMNTEAFF
TRBJ2-3 TRBV11-3 - - TGTGCCAGCAGCTTAGACGGTAGCACAGATACGCAGTATTTT CASSLDGSTDTQYF
TRBJ1-6 TRBV9 once TRBD1 TGTGCCAGCAGCAATACAGGGGCCCCTAGTTCACCCCTCCACTTT CASSNTGAPSSPLHF
TRBJ1-1 TRBV25-1 - - TGTGCCAGCAGGGAAGGGCCGGGGAACACTGAAGCTTTCTTT CASREGPGNTEAFF
TRBJ2-2 TRBV7-2 few TRBD2 TGTGCCAGCAGCGCTAGCGGAAAAGGCACCGGGGAGCTGTTTTTT CASSASGKGTGELFF
TRBJ1-6 TRBV6-5 - - TGTGCCAGCAGTCTGGAGGGGGACAATAATTCACCCCTCCACTTT CASSLEGDNNSPLHF
TRBJ1-1 TRBV29-1 - - TGCAGCGTTGAAGTTACAGGTTTGGGCACTGAAGCTTTCTTT CSVEVTGLGTEAFF
TRBJ2-3 TRBV10-2 - TRBD2 TGCGCCACCCAGACTAGCGGGGGGCCGGGAGATACGCAGTATTTT CATQTSGGPGDTQYF
TRBJ1-5 TRBV30 - - TGTGCCTGGAGTGAGGACAGCAATCAGCCCCAGCATTTT CAWSEDSNQPQHF
TRBJ2-2 TRBV29-1 - - TGCAGCGTGGGCCGGGCCACAGCGGGCGGCACCGGGGAGCTGTTTTTT CSVGRATAGGTGELFF
TRBJ2-5 TRBV29-1 - - TGCAGCGTTTACGGACAGTCCCAAGAGACCCAGTACTTC CSVYGQSQETQYF
TRBJ2-5 TRBV15 few TRBD1 TGTGCCACCAGCAGAGTGGGGTGGGAGACAGGGGGCAGAGAGACCCAGTACTTC CATSRVGWETGGRETQYF
TRBJ2-5 TRBV29-1 few TRBD1 TGCAGCGCCTCACAGGGGTCAGGGGAGACCCAGTACTTC CSASQGSGETQYF
TRBJ1-5 TRBV6-1 few - TGTGCCAGCAGTGGCCCCCCCGGAACTCAGCCCCAGCATTTT CASSGPPGTQPQHF
TRBJ1-2 TRBV7-9 - - TGTGCCAGCAGCTTACGAGGGAAGAGGGACTATGGCTACACCTTC CASSLRGKRDYGYTF
TRBJ1-2 TRBV2 - - TGTGCCAGCCGGAACCGGGGCAACCTCCGCGGCTACACCTTC CASRNRGNLRGYTF
TRBJ2-5 TRBV29-1 - TRBD2 TGCAGCGTCTTCTCCTACGGCGGGGGGTTGGAGACCCAGTACTTC CSVFSYGGGLETQYF
TRBJ2-7 TRBV6-5 few - TGTGCCAGCAGTTACCCGGGGGGCCTCGAGCAGTACTTC CASSYPGGLEQYF
TRBJ1-1 TRBV30 - - TGTGCCTGGAGCCCGAAGACAGTGAAAACTGAAGCTTTCTTT CAWSPKTVKTEAFF
TRBJ2-2 TRBV12-5 once - TGTGCTAGTGGTTTGGTTGGGGGCGGACCCACCGGGGAGCTGTTTTTT CASGLVGGGPTGELFF
TRBJ2-1 TRBV19 - TRBD2 TGTGCCAGTAAGGAGGGCGGGGGTCGCGATGAGCAGTTCTTC CASKEGGGRDEQFF
TRBJ2-2 TRBV10-3 few TRBD2 TGTGCCATCAGTGCCCTTGGGGGAGGGGCAGGCACCGGGGAGCTGTTTTTT CAISALGGGAGTGELFF
TRBJ1-5 TRBV6-6 - - TGTGCCAGCAGCCCTCCGGCGCTCAGAGACTATCAGCCCCAGCATTTT CASSPPALRDYQPQHF
TRBJ2-5 TRBV4-2 - - TGTGCCAGCAGCCAAGGTCGAACAGAACAAGAGACCCAGTACTTC CASSQGRTEQETQYF
TRBJ2-1 TRBV9 - TRBD2 TGTGCCAGCAGCGGGACTAGCGGGGGGCATGAGCAGTTCTTC CASSGTSGGHEQFF